The TCR beta chain under discussion was sequenced for a study of shared clonotypes between healthy human individuals (dated by TCRdb to the early 2020s). Regarding the study in general: The cohort included three men and two women between 18 and 49 years of age. For each donor, CD4 naive and CD4 memory were each given three plates, CD8 naive was given two plates, and CD8 memory was given one plate. To increase sequencing depth and limit assay-specific biases, different laboratories used diverse techniques to prepare libraries and sequence TCR repertoires. Each donor's leukapheresis produced roughly between roughly 0.9 and 9 billion PBMCs. The study deeply sequenced blood TCR repertoires of about 5 healthy adults to estimate repertoire size and the extent of clonotype sharing between individuals. Findings and caveats that apply to the study as a whole: Incomplete sequencing was indicated by rarefaction of sorted-subset datasets, despite the large sequencing depth. Because the study included a small number of donors, the genetic and exposure-history diversity represented was limited. Pairwise subsampling indicated that sequencing depth was expected to affect the degree of clonotype sharing among donors. Sampling was restricted to blood, and TCR repertoires in tissue are likely to differ from TCR repertoires in blood. Across a handful of donors, approximately 5% of naive CD4, approximately 3.5% of naive CD8, under 2.5% of memory CD4, and approximately 0.4% of memory CD8 clonotypes were shared. Higher generation probabilities were observed for clonotypes shared by all four sorted-subset donors than for non-shared clonotypes. Larger estimated clonotype richness was generally found for naive subsets than for memory subsets.

CD8 naive samples consisted of CD45RO-negative cells that were positively selected for CCR7, yielding a CD45RA+CCR7+ population without TemRA cells. The donors were healthy, HIV-negative adults who had no recently reported acute infections or vaccinations. Every donor was a Caucasian adult residing in Nashville, Tennessee, USA. After blood collection by leukapheresis, PBMCs were isolated using Ficoll-Histopaque density gradient centrifugation and then cryopreserved in the vapor phase of liquid nitrogen. Analytical flow cytometry was used to check the purity and quantity of each magnetically sorted T cell population. Genomic DNA was isolated from each sorted fraction and quantified by UV absorbance on a Nanodrop 2000c. The count of this clone is one. Its antigen remains unidentified. The input lacks base qualities; no much larger clone sits a single base away. TCR CDR3 regions were amplified from genomic DNA by multiplex PCR using the deep immunoSEQ assay. Genomic DNA extracted from each cell subset was distributed evenly over all wells of several immunoSEQ 96-well plates, and each plate served as one replicate. For sorted subsets, each replicate PCR was loaded with about 0.2 ug genomic DNA, equivalent to some 31,000 T cell genomes. Purified libraries were quantified with a Qubit 3.0 fluorometer, sized on a Bioanalyzer 2100, and re-quantified with the KAPA Library Quantification kit. Each immunoSEQ 96-well plate was sequenced on its own single-read 150-cycle Illumina NextSeq 550 flow cell. From the authors' description of their analysis: Because the immunoSEQ output included only junctional sequences and no quality scores, the filtering could not be the same as the filtering used for full-length reads. To assign V/J genes and CDR3, sequences were annotated using PyIR, a Python wrapper for IgBLAST v1.9, with IMGT germline references. Any read was removed if the V/J assignment was weak (E-value above 1e-6), the CDR3 was missing, or the read contained stop codons, out-of-frame junctions, or ambiguous translated residues. A V3J clonotype was defined by an identical inferred V gene, J gene, and CDR3 amino acid sequence. The percentage overlap between two repertoires was calculated by dividing the number of shared unique clonotypes by the size of the smaller repertoire. Three approaches were used to assess repertoire richness: RTK rarefaction, the Chao1 estimator, and Recon v2.1 estimates of unobserved clonotypes. Generation probabilities were computed with OLGA for all TCRbeta clonotypes obtained by the gDNA method from several donors. As stored in TCRdb, this immuneACCESS dataset retains in-frame rearrangements with V and J assigned. A fraction of the clones does not appear; measured against another copy, unresolved V genes explain less than half of the discrepancy, and the remainder lacks a known reason. That table supplies the V and J calls and clone size; D and trimming were determined from the DNA. Counted in this sample were about 2.1 million clones; about 93% of them appeared once. The ten most abundant clones make up 1.5% to 2% of the sample.

Based on the germline V gene, the CDR1 and CDR2 sequences are MDHEN and SYDVKM. Here V drops 4 bases and J drops 3 bases, and the junction holds 12 bases not matched to any gene. The CDR3 measures 16 amino acids from cysteine to phenylalanine. Here the CDR3 DNA is all that survives: 48 bases in frame from base 1. Recombination connected TRBV28 to TRBJ2-7; 7 bases in the middle match TRBD1. This clonotype originated in a man aged 18 to 29 in good health. Some clones in this sample may be carry-over from other donors' samples. The sequenced sample was naive CD8+ T cells from PBMCs. The cell subset or site label, read with the paper, signifies: CD45RA+CCR7+. In nucleotides, the sequence is TGTGCCAGCAGTTCAACCGGGACAGTGCTTGTCTACGAGCAGTACTTC. Translated, it gives CASSSTGTVLVYEQYF.